The following is a T cell receptor (beta chain) sequence with its context. The authors' processing: How many nucleated cells were present was estimated from reference gene primer amplification. Measured with immunoSEQ multiplex PCR; TCRdb has only the in-frame clones, and not every one. That table is the source of V, J and clone size, and D and trimming were worked out from the DNA. The sample lists 34,000 or so clones; over 75% were seen once. Trimming pared 2 bases from V and 6 bases from J, leaving 8 bases between. Germline lookup yields CDR1 SGHTA and CDR2 FQGNSA. This CDR3 comprises 13 residues. This record comes from a study of blood T cell repertoires in COVID-19.

The chain uses TRBV7-2 and TRBJ2-1; D not certain. The sequencing input was peripheral blood. The receptor comes from a man in his fifties or sixties with active COVID-19. The CDR3 DNA is TGTGCCAGCAGCTTAAGTACAGCCAATGAGCAGTTCTTC. Its protein is CASSLSTANEQFF. Combining the CDR3 with reference TRBV7-2 and TRBJ2-1 gives the whole variable domain GAGVSQSPSNKVTEKGKDVELRCDPISGHTALYWYRQSLGQGLEFLIYFQGNSAPDKSGLPSDRFSAERTGGSVSTLTIQRTQQEDSAVYLCASSLSTANEQFFGPGTRLTVL.